This T cell receptor beta chain was identified in a study of blood T cell repertoires in COVID-19. Recruits, aged about 18 to 95 years, lived in 20 to 30 US areas. Per the original methods: Amplification of reference gene primers was used by the study to estimate nucleated cell counts. The data were produced by immunoSEQ multiplex PCR, yet TCRdb's version contains in-frame clones alone and is incomplete. Clone size and the V and J calls come from that table; the DNA yielded D and trimming. The table shows approximately 490,000 clones, with roughly 87% occurring only once. Germline V CDR1 and CDR2: MDHEN, SYDVKM. The CDR3 length is 13 residues. V shed 10 bases and J 10 bases; nucleotides not matched to a gene: 9.

Sequencing was carried out using PBMCs or T cells enriched from blood (not recorded which). The sequence derives from a woman in her late teens or twenties who had recovered from COVID-19. This chain connects TRBV28 to TRBJ1-6, with TRBD1 matching over 8 bases. The CDR3 reads CATRGQGYSPLHF. In DNA form, the CDR3 reads TGTGCCACCCGAGGACAGGGCTACTCACCCCTCCACTTT.